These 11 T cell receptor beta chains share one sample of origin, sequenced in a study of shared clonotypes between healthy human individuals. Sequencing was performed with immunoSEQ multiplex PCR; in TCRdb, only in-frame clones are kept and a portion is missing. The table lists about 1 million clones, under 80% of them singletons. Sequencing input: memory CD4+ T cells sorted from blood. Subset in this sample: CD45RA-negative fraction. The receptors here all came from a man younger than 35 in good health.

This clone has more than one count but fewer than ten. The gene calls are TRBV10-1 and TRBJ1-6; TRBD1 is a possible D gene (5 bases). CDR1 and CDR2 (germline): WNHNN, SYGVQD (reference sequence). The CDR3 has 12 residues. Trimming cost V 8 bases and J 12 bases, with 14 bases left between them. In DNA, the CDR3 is TGCGCCAGCGGCCAGGGAAACGAACCCCTCCACTTT. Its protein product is CASGQGNEPLHF.

Here the CDR3 reads CASSATGVEQYF. The CDR3 region has the DNA TGTGCCAGCAGTGCGACAGGGGTCGAGCAGTACTTC. The chain is built from TRBV6-1 and TRBJ2-7; TRBD1 aligns across 8 bases. The CDR3 length is 12 residues. Unmatched junction bases numbered 2, after V lost 4 bases and J lost 6 bases. The germline gives CDR1 MNHNS, CDR2 SASEGT.

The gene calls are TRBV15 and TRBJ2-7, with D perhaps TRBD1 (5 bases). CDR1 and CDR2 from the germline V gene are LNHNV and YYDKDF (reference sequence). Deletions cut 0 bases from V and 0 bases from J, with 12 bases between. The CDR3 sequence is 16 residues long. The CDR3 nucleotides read TGTGCCACCAGCAGAGATGACAGTCCGAGCTCCTACGAGCAGTACTTC. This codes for CATSRDDSPSSYEQYF.

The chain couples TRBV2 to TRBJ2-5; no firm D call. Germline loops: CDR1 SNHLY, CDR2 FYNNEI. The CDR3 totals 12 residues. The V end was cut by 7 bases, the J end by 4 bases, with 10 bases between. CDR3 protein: CASTQRRETQYF. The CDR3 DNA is TGTGCCAGCACCCAGAGGAGAGAGACCCAGTACTTC.

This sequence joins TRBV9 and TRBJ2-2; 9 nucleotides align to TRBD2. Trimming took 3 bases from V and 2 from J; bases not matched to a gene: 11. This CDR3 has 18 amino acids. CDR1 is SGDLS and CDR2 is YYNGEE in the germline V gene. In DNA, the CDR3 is TGTGCCAGCAGCGAAGGAGGACTGACTAGCGGTAACACCGGGGAGCTGTTTTTT. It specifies CASSEGGLTSGNTGELFF.

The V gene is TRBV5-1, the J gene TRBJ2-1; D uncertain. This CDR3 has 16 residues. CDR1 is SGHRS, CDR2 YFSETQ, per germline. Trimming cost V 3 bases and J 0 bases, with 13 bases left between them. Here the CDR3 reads CASSSDAASSYNEQFF. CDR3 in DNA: TGCGCCAGCAGCTCTGACGCAGCGAGCTCCTACAATGAGCAGTTCTTC. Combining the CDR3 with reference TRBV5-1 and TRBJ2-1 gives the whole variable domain KAGVTQTPRYLIKTRGQQVTLSCSPISGHRSVSWYQQTPGQGLQFLFEYFSETQRNKGNFPGRFSGRQFSNSRSEMNVSTLELGDSALYLCASSSDAASSYNEQFFGPGTRLTVL.

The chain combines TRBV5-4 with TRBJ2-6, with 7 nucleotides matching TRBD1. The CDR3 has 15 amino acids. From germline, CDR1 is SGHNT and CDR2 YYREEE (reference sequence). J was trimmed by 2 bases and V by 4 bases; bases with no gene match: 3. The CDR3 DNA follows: TGTGCCAGCAGCCCGGGGACAGCTGGGGCCAACGTCCTGACTTTC. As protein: CASSPGTAGANVLTF.

This CDR3 reads CASSPPRAGREKLFF. CDR3 sequence (DNA): TGTGCCAGCTCACCACCTAGGGCAGGCAGGGAAAAACTGTTTTTT. The rearrangement joins TRBV18 to TRBJ1-4; D ambiguous. Trimming shortened V by 0 bases and J by 8 bases, and 13 bases separated the two germline ends. Germline V gene lookup returns CDR1 KGHSH and CDR2 LQKENI. The CDR3 totals 15 residues.

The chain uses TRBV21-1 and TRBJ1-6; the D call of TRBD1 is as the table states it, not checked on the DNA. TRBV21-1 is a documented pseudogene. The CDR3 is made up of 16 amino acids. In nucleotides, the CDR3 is TGTGCCAGCAGACATAGGACAGGCTTAGATAATTCACCCCTCCACTTT. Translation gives CASRHRTGLDNSPLHF.

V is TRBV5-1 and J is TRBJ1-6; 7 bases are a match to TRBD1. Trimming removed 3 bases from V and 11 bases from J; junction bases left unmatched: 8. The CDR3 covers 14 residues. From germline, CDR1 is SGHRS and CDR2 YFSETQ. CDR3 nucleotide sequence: TGCGCCAGCAGCTCAAACAGGGGTGATACACCCCTCCACTTT. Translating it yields CASSSNRGDTPLHF.

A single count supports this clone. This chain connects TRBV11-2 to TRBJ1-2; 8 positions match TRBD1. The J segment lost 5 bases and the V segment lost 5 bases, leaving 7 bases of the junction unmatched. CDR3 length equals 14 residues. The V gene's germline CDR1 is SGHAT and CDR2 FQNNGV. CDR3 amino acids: CASSPLDRVYGYTF. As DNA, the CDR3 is TGTGCCAGCAGCCCGCTGGACAGGGTATATGGCTACACCTTC.